This TCR beta chain is drawn from a study of OX40 agonist ivuxolimab in advanced cancers. The assay was immunoSEQ multiplex PCR, and TCRdb's table has in-frame clones only and misses some. The table shows some 18,000 clones, with 75% to 90% occurring only once. Germline V gene data show CDR1 as WSHSY and CDR2 as SAAADI. V dropped 3 bases and J dropped 0 bases, with 11 bases sitting between them. The CDR3 has 15 residues. The clonotype was recovered from an adult with an advanced solid tumor such as melanoma, head and neck, liver or kidney cancer. Sequencing used CD4+ or CD8+ T cells sorted from blood, obtained in a trial of the OX40 agonist ivuxolimab. The chain joins TRBV10-2 to TRBJ1-2, with D unresolved. DNA for the CDR3: TGCGCCAGCAGTGATGCGGTTTCAGCTAACTATGGCTACACCTTC. This gives the protein CASSDAVSANYGYTF.